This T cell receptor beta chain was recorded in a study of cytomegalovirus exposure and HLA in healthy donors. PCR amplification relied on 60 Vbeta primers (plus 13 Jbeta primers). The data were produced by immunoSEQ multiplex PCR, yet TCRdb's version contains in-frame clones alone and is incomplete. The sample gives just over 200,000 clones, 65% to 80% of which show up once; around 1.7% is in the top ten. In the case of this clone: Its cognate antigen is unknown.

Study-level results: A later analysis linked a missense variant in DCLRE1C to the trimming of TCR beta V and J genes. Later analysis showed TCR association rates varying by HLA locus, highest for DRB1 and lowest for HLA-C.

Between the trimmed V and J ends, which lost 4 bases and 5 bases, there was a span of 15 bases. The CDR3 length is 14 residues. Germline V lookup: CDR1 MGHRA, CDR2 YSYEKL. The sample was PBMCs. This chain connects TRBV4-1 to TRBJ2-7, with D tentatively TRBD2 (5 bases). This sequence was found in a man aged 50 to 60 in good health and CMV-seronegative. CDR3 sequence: CASSRLDSGDEQYF. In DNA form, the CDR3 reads TGCGCCAGCAGCCGACTGGACTCTGGGGACGAGCAGTACTTC.